Reported below is one T cell receptor (beta chain). This entry is derived from a study of blood T cell repertoires in COVID-19. Assay: immunoSEQ multiplex PCR; the TCRdb copy retains only in-frame clones and omits some. The table has fewer than 45,000 clones, approximately 84% seen once; the top ten hold 12% to 15%. CDR1 SEHNR and CDR2 FQNEAQ come from the germline V gene (reference sequence). This CDR3 has 13 amino acids. V was clipped by 5 bases and J by 0 bases, with 5 bases between them. The sequence derives from a human donor in a cohort sampled during active COVID-19. Material: peripheral blood. This chain uses TRBV7-9 with TRBJ1-5, with D uncertain. In nucleotides, the CDR3 is TGTGCCAGCAGCCCGAGTAGCAATCAGCCCCAGCATTTT. This translates into CASSPSSNQPQHF.